This T cell receptor (beta chain) was profiled in a study of CD8+ T cells in alopecia areata. V was trimmed by 1 base and J by 9 bases, leaving 13 bases between them. Germline CDR1 reads LGHNA; CDR2 reads YNFKEQ. The CDR3 is made up of 15 amino acids. Study-wide results and caveats: Patients shared TCRs less clearly than mice did, possibly for HLA-related reasons.

Treatment specified: oral pan-JAK inhibitor, 5-10 mg twice daily. After isolation, RNA underwent reverse transcription to generate cDNA as the sequencing template. Sequenced by immunoSEQ multiplex PCR; TCRdb stores in-frame clones only, minus some. Altogether some 150,000 clones are present, approximately 59% being singletons, with the ten largest covering 16%. For this clone: The antigen is not known.

The chain joins TRBV4-2 to TRBJ1-6; D is undetermined. The material was CD4+ T cells sorted from blood, obtained between weeks 55 and 70, from a patient treated with tofacitinib. This sequence originates from a human donor with alopecia areata. CDR3 DNA sequence: TGTGCCAGCAGCCAAGGGGCAAGCCTAGGTTCACCCCTCCACTTT. Its translation: CASSQGASLGSPLHF.